This passage covers 23 T cell receptor beta chains from one sample sequenced in a study of OX40 agonist ivuxolimab in advanced cancers. Profiling relied on immunoSEQ multiplex PCR, and the TCRdb table lists in-frame clones only, not all of them. Seen here are roughly 35,000 clones, about 85% observed once, and the top ten hold about 4.2%. The specimen comprised CD4+ or CD8+ T cells sorted from blood, sampled in a trial of the OX40 agonist ivuxolimab. Receptor source: an adult with an advanced solid tumor such as melanoma, head and neck, liver or kidney cancer.

The rearrangement links TRBV10-3 to TRBJ2-3; tentative D call: TRBD2 (6 bases). The V gene's germline CDR1 is ENHRY and CDR2 SYGVKD. Trimming pared 5 bases from V and 2 bases from J, leaving 8 bases between. The CDR3 runs 13 residues. CDR3 nucleotide sequence: TGTGCCATCAGTTGGGACTCCACAGATACGCAGTATTTT. Its translation is CAISWDSTDTQYF.

The chain couples TRBV2 to TRBJ2-7; TRBD2 agrees at 7 bases. The CDR3 extends over 13 amino acids. The J segment lost 3 bases and the V segment lost 5 bases, leaving 4 bases of the junction unmatched. Germline V CDR1 and CDR2: SNHLY, FYNNEI. DNA of the CDR3: TGTGCCAGCAGTCGGGGGGAAGGCTACGAGCAGTACTTC. It yields the protein CASSRGEGYEQYF.

This chain connects TRBV7-2 to TRBJ2-5; 9 nucleotides match TRBD2. The V gene end was trimmed by 2 bases and the J gene end by 2 bases; junction bases not matched to a gene: 6. Germline values: CDR1 SGHTA, CDR2 FQGNSA. This CDR3 is built from 16 residues. The DNA for the CDR3 is TGTGCCAGCAGCTTATCGACTAGCGGACCACAAGAGACCCAGTACTTC. Amino acids: CASSLSTSGPQETQYF.

The chain links TRBV2 to TRBJ2-7, with TRBD2 identical over 12 bases. Germline V gene sequence: CDR1 SNHLY, CDR2 FYNNEI. This CDR3 spans 18 amino acids. The J segment lost 0 bases and the V segment lost 2 bases, leaving 8 bases of the junction unmatched. For the CDR3, the DNA is TGTGCCAGCAGTGAATCCCTCATGACTAGCGGGGGCTCCTACGAGCAGTACTTC. Translated, it gives CASSESLMTSGGSYEQYF.

This chain links TRBV7-2 with TRBJ1-1; TRBD1 matches at 7 bases. Germline V gene data show CDR1 as SGHTA and CDR2 as FQGNSA. V dropped 6 bases and J dropped 0; count of bases not matched to a gene: 13. This CDR3 comprises 17 residues. CDR3 amino acids: CASRPPRGTVMNTEAFF. The CDR3 DNA reads TGTGCCAGCAGGCCTCCCCGGGGGACAGTTATGAACACTGAAGCTTTCTTT.

V usage is TRBV6-1 and J usage is TRBJ2-2, with 8 bases lining up with TRBD1. V lost 6 bases, J lost 4 bases, and 7 bases stayed unmatched. CDR3 size: 15 residues. From germline, CDR1 is MNHNS and CDR2 SASEGT. This CDR3 is CASSRTGRATGELFF. CDR3 bases: TGTGCCAGCAGCCGGACAGGGCGGGCCACCGGGGAGCTGTTTTTT.

This clone was seen only once. The chain has TRBV5-1 and TRBJ1-1; D is ambiguous. Germline V gene data show CDR1 as SGHRS and CDR2 as YFSETQ. Trimming pared 0 bases from V and 11 bases from J, leaving 17 bases between. This CDR3 is 14 amino acids long. In DNA, the CDR3 is TGCGCCAGCAGCTTGGCCGGGCCTCCTGCGGGGGCTTTCTTT. Its translation is CASSLAGPPAGAFF.

This chain links TRBV9 with TRBJ1-2; D unclear. Germline V gene lookup returns CDR1 SGDLS and CDR2 YYNGEE. Trimming left V 0 bases short and J 6 bases short, with 6 bases between. The CDR3 has 12 amino acids. The CDR3 is CASSVDRDGYTF. The DNA for the CDR3 is TGTGCCAGCAGCGTAGACCGGGATGGCTACACCTTC.

The rearrangement joins TRBV5-1 to TRBJ2-7, with D possibly being TRBD1 (5 bases). Trimming removed 0 bases at V and 7 bases at J, with 17 bases between. Per the germline V gene, CDR1 is SGHRS and CDR2 is YFSETQ. The length of the CDR3 is 15 residues. The CDR3 DNA reads as TGCGCCAGCAGCTTGGCCCGGGCAGGGTTAGGGGAGCAGTACTTC. Translating it yields CASSLARAGLGEQYF.

The chain couples TRBV28 to TRBJ2-1, with TRBD1 identical over 9 bases. The CDR3 has 14 residues. J gave up 3 bases and V 10 bases, and 7 bases lay outside the gene matches. Germline-derived CDR1 and CDR2 are MDHEN and SYDVKM. In nucleotides, the CDR3 is TGTGCCATCCAAAGGGACAGGGTCTACAATGAGCAGTTCTTC. It encodes CAIQRDRVYNEQFF.

This rearrangement joins TRBV28 to TRBJ1-2, with D possibly being TRBD1 (6 bases). This CDR3 has 13 residues. The germline V and J ends were trimmed by 4 bases and 4 bases, with 10 bases remaining between them. Germline CDR1 and CDR2: MDHEN and SYDVKM. The CDR3 region has the DNA TGTGCCAGCAGTTCCCAGGGGAGCTATGGCTACACCTTC. Translation gives CASSSQGSYGYTF.

The genes are TRBV15 and TRBJ1-2; TRBD1 matches 9 bases. With V trimmed by 0 bases and J by 8 bases, 7 bases remained unmatched. Germline V gene data show CDR1 as LNHNV and CDR2 as YYDKDF (reference sequence). The CDR3 is made up of 15 amino acids. CDR3 DNA sequence: TGTGCCACCAGCAGAGATCGCGGGACAGGGAACGGCTACACCTTC. Translated: CATSRDRGTGNGYTF. Full variable domain (rest looked up from reference TRBV15 and TRBJ1-2): DAMVIQNPRYQVTQFGKPVTLSCSQTLNHNVMYWYQQKSSQAPKLLFHYYDKDFNNEADTPDNFQSRRPNTSFCFLDIRSPGLGDTAMYLCATSRDRGTGNGYTFGSGTRLTVV.

J is TRBJ2-3 and V is TRBV2; 7 bases are a match to TRBD2. The V gene's germline CDR1 is SNHLY and CDR2 FYNNEI. This CDR3 is 14 amino acids long. The ends lost 9 bases at V and 1 base at J; junction bases unmatched: 7. In DNA form, the CDR3 reads TGTGCCAGGGTAAAGCGGGATCGCACAGATACGCAGTATTTT. It translates to CARVKRDRTDTQYF.

This clone was observed once. V usage is TRBV6-5 and J usage is TRBJ2-2; the D gene is possibly TRBD2 (5 bases). Germline CDR1 MNHEY, CDR2 SVGAGI. The CDR3 totals 15 residues. The ends were cut back, 6 bases at V and 2 bases at J, with 13 bases in the middle. DNA of the CDR3: TGTGCCAGCAGGGGGAGAACCCAAAACACCGGGGAGCTGTTTTTT. This codes for CASRGRTQNTGELFF.

This clone was observed once. CDR3 amino acids: CASSFRGRSSTDTQYF. The CDR3, as DNA: TGTGCCAGTAGTTTCCGTGGGCGGAGTAGCACAGATACGCAGTATTTT. V gene TRBV19 combines with J gene TRBJ2-3; D not certain. From germline, CDR1 is LNHDA and CDR2 SQIVND (reference sequence). The CDR3 extends over 16 amino acids. Deletions cut 5 bases from V and 0 bases from J, with 15 bases between.

The rearrangement joins TRBV6-4 to TRBJ2-3; D is perhaps TRBD2 (6 bases). The CDR3 covers 14 residues. CDR1 and CDR2 (germline): MRHNA, SNTAGT. Trimming removed 3 bases at V and 0 bases at J, with 7 bases between. CDR3 nucleotide sequence: TGTGCCAGCAGTGATACTAGCAGCACAGATACGCAGTATTTT. This translates into CASSDTSSTDTQYF.

The chain carries TRBV4-2 and TRBJ2-3; 10 nucleotides agree with TRBD2. The CDR3 has 14 residues. With V trimmed by 8 bases and J by 3 bases, 5 bases remained unmatched. Germline CDR1 reads LGHNA; CDR2 reads YNFKEQ. In DNA, the CDR3 is TGTGCCAGCGCATCTAGCGGGAGAACAGATACGCAGTATTTT. Translation: CASASSGRTDTQYF.

This sequence joins TRBV23-1 and TRBJ1-3; 8 bases map to TRBD1. TRBV23-1 is filed as an ORF, its function uncertain. Trimming cost V 2 bases and J 0 bases; bases outside gene matches: 6. CDR3 length: 17 residues. CDR3 in DNA: TGCGCCAGCAGTCAACCCGGGACAGGCTGCTCTGGAAACACCATATATTTT. Translation: CASSQPGTGCSGNTIYF.

This clone was detected only once. The chain recombines TRBV6-1 with TRBJ2-5; 11 bases match TRBD1. V shed 1 base, J shed 4 bases, and the junction held 2 bases outside the gene matches. There are 15 residues in the CDR3. Per germline, CDR1 MNHNS and CDR2 SASEGT. The CDR3 nucleotides are TGTGCCAGCAGTGAAGGGGGGACAGGGGGAGAGACCCAGTACTTC. It specifies CASSEGGTGGETQYF.

The gene calls are TRBV7-9 and TRBJ1-1; possible D gene TRBD1, 5 bases. This CDR3 spans 14 amino acids. Germline V gene sequence: CDR1 SEHNR, CDR2 FQNEAQ (reference sequence). Trimming took 8 bases from V and 5 from J, leaving 18 bases between them. The CDR3 loop is CASSRDPEGTEAFF. The CDR3 bases are TGTGCCAGCTCGAGGGACCCCGAGGGAACTGAAGCTTTCTTT.

The V and J genes are TRBV7-2 and TRBJ2-2; D ambiguous. This CDR3 has 15 amino acids. The germline V gene has CDR1 SGHTA and CDR2 FQGNSA. Trimming removed 5 bases from V and 5 bases from J, with 15 bases in between. CDR3 coding DNA: TGTGCCAGCAGCCCAACCTCTAGTCGTACCGGGGAGCTGTTTTTT. Its translation: CASSPTSSRTGELFF.

V is TRBV5-1 and J is TRBJ1-5; D call uncertain. V was clipped by 0 bases and J by 3 bases, with 7 bases between them. Germline V lookup: CDR1 SGHRS, CDR2 YFSETQ. This CDR3 has 14 amino acids. DNA of the CDR3: TGCGCCAGCAGCTTGGGGGGATTCAATCAGCCCCAGCATTTT. Its translation: CASSLGGFNQPQHF.

V is TRBV6-1 and J is TRBJ1-2; TRBD1 is a possible D gene (6 bases). Per germline, CDR1 MNHNS and CDR2 SASEGT. The CDR3 covers 14 residues. V lost 2 bases to trimming and J lost 5 bases, with 12 bases between them. Written as DNA, the CDR3 is TGTGCCAGCAGTGAACCCTTAGGACAGTATGGCTACACCTTC. Its translation: CASSEPLGQYGYTF.